The rows below give T cell receptor beta chains drawn from one sample of a study of cytotoxic CD8 clonotypes in ibrutinib-treated CLL. The data were produced by immunoSEQ multiplex PCR, yet TCRdb's version contains in-frame clones alone and is incomplete. This sample yields 150,000 to 250,000 clones, of which over 60% are seen a single time; around 15% belongs to the top ten. The sample here was PBMCs, taken after 24 months of ibrutinib treatment. These receptors were collected from a human donor with chronic lymphocytic leukemia. The CDR3 runs from the conserved cysteine through the conserved F or W. D genes are given only for firm matches. A row's size may be missing; if present it is once, few, many or a size class.

v_call: TRBV7-2
clone_size: .
j_call: TRBJ2-2
d_call: TRBD1
cdr3_aa: CASSSRTGNTGELFF
cdr3_nt: TGTGCCAGCAGCAGCCGGACAGGGAACACCGGGGAGCTGTTTTTT

v_call: TRBV28
clone_size: .
j_call: TRBJ2-7
d_call: TRBD1
cdr3_aa: CASSKARGTWPTQQYF
cdr3_nt: TGTGCCAGCAGTAAGGCCAGGGGGACCTGGCCTACACAGCAGTACTTC

v_call: TRBV10-3
clone_size: .
j_call: TRBJ2-3
d_call: TRBD2
cdr3_aa: CAIKGLAGGTTDTQYF
cdr3_nt: TGTGCCATCAAGGGACTAGCGGGAGGGACGACAGATACGCAGTATTTT

v_call: TRBV5-6
clone_size: .
j_call: TRBJ1-5
d_call: .
cdr3_aa: CASSLGFQPQHF
cdr3_nt: TGTGCCAGCAGCTTGGGCTTTCAGCCCCAGCATTTT

v_call: TRBV4-2
clone_size: .
j_call: TRBJ2-3
d_call: .
cdr3_aa: CASSQGEGWGTDTQYF
cdr3_nt: TGTGCCAGCAGCCAAGGTGAGGGGTGGGGCACAGATACGCAGTATTTT

v_call: TRBV30
clone_size: .
j_call: TRBJ2-2
d_call: TRBD1
cdr3_aa: CALRDSANTGELFF
cdr3_nt: TGTGCCTTGAGGGACAGCGCGAACACCGGGGAGCTGTTTTTT

v_call: TRBV19
clone_size: .
j_call: TRBJ1-5
d_call: TRBD1
cdr3_aa: CASSYRGWQPQHF
cdr3_nt: TGTGCCAGTAGCTACAGGGGATGGCAGCCCCAGCATTTT

v_call: TRBV7-2
clone_size: .
j_call: TRBJ2-7
d_call: .
cdr3_aa: CASRSQGKTYEQYF
cdr3_nt: TGTGCCAGCAGATCGCAGGGGAAGACCTACGAGCAGTACTTC

v_call: TRBV9
clone_size: .
j_call: TRBJ1-1
d_call: TRBD1
cdr3_aa: CASSSRQGAGYTEAFF
cdr3_nt: TGTGCCAGCAGCTCCAGACAGGGGGCGGGCTACACTGAAGCTTTCTTT

v_call: TRBV15
clone_size: .
j_call: TRBJ2-1
d_call: .
cdr3_aa: CATSETADEQFF
cdr3_nt: TGTGCCACCAGCGAGACGGCTGATGAGCAGTTCTTC

v_call: TRBV19
clone_size: .
j_call: TRBJ2-2
d_call: TRBD2
cdr3_aa: CASSIVPGGHKGMELFF
cdr3_nt: TGTGCCAGTAGTATAGTCCCGGGAGGGCATAAGGGGATGGAGCTGTTTTTT

v_call: TRBV7-2
clone_size: .
j_call: TRBJ2-5
d_call: .
cdr3_aa: CASSPGTLPETQYF
cdr3_nt: TGTGCCAGCAGCCCAGGGACACTTCCCGAGACCCAGTACTTC

v_call: TRBV6-6
clone_size: .
j_call: TRBJ2-3
d_call: .
cdr3_aa: CASSYSVSGSTDTQYF
cdr3_nt: TGTGCCAGCAGTTACTCGGTCAGTGGAAGCACAGATACGCAGTATTTT

v_call: TRBV7-3
clone_size: few
j_call: TRBJ1-1
d_call: .
cdr3_aa: CASSFGPGMGNTEAFF
cdr3_nt: TGTGCCAGCAGCTTCGGCCCGGGGATGGGGAACACTGAAGCTTTCTTT

v_call: TRBV9
clone_size: .
j_call: TRBJ2-3
d_call: .
cdr3_aa: CASSPQLVDTQYF
cdr3_nt: TGTGCCAGCAGCCCTCAGCTGGTAGATACGCAGTATTTT

v_call: TRBV7-2
clone_size: .
j_call: TRBJ2-1
d_call: .
cdr3_aa: CASSFYNSKLGGEQFF
cdr3_nt: TGTGCCAGCAGCTTCTACAACTCAAAGTTAGGGGGTGAGCAGTTCTTC

v_call: TRBV5-1
clone_size: .
j_call: TRBJ1-1
d_call: .
cdr3_aa: CASREGWDNAEAFF
cdr3_nt: TGCGCCAGCAGGGAAGGGTGGGATAACGCTGAAGCTTTCTTT

v_call: TRBV7-2
clone_size: .
j_call: TRBJ1-1
d_call: .
cdr3_aa: CASRPRAGRNLEAFF
cdr3_nt: TGTGCCAGCAGACCGAGGGCAGGGAGAAATTTAGAAGCTTTCTTT

v_call: TRBV25-1
clone_size: .
j_call: TRBJ1-1
d_call: .
cdr3_aa: CASSEWGDPRGAFF
cdr3_nt: TGTGCCAGCAGTGAATGGGGCGACCCCCGTGGAGCTTTCTTT

v_call: TRBV4-1
clone_size: .
j_call: TRBJ1-2
d_call: .
cdr3_aa: CASSQDQHGYYGYTF
cdr3_nt: TGCGCCAGCAGCCAAGATCAGCACGGCTACTATGGCTACACCTTC

v_call: TRBV4-3
clone_size: .
j_call: TRBJ1-1
d_call: .
cdr3_aa: CASSQVQGSGHTEAFF
cdr3_nt: TGCGCCAGCAGCCAAGTTCAGGGATCGGGGCACACTGAAGCTTTCTTT

v_call: TRBV2
clone_size: .
j_call: TRBJ1-2
d_call: TRBD1
cdr3_aa: CASNGDRAFYGYTF
cdr3_nt: TGTGCCAGCAATGGAGACAGGGCCTTTTATGGCTACACCTTC

v_call: TRBV5-1
clone_size: .
j_call: TRBJ2-3
d_call: TRBD2
cdr3_aa: CASSLLAGEDTQYF
cdr3_nt: TGCGCCAGCAGCTTGTTAGCGGGAGAAGATACGCAGTATTTT

v_call: TRBV15
clone_size: .
j_call: TRBJ2-7
d_call: TRBD1
cdr3_aa: CATSRERTGVVYEQYF
cdr3_nt: TGTGCCACCAGCAGAGAAAGGACAGGGGTCGTCTACGAGCAGTACTTC

v_call: TRBV5-4
clone_size: .
j_call: TRBJ2-3
d_call: TRBD2
cdr3_aa: CASSSFGLAGVGDTQYF
cdr3_nt: TGTGCCAGCAGCTCCTTTGGACTAGCGGGAGTAGGCGATACGCAGTATTTT

v_call: TRBV29-1
clone_size: .
j_call: TRBJ2-1
d_call: .
cdr3_aa: CSVSGRYVVGDNEQFF
cdr3_nt: TGCAGCGTGAGTGGACGATATGTAGTGGGAGACAATGAGCAGTTCTTC

v_call: TRBV27
clone_size: .
j_call: TRBJ1-5
d_call: .
cdr3_aa: CASSPINQPQHF
cdr3_nt: TGTGCCAGCAGTCCCATCAATCAGCCCCAGCATTTT

v_call: TRBV7-9
clone_size: few
j_call: TRBJ2-4
d_call: .
cdr3_aa: CASSFLGTDIQYF
cdr3_nt: TGTGCCAGCAGCTTTCTGGGTACGGACATTCAGTACTTC

v_call: TRBV27
clone_size: .
j_call: TRBJ2-7
d_call: TRBD2
cdr3_aa: CASSLRTSVPYEQYF
cdr3_nt: TGTGCCAGCAGTCTCCGGACTAGCGTTCCCTACGAGCAGTACTTC

v_call: TRBV7-6
clone_size: once
j_call: TRBJ2-3
d_call: .
cdr3_aa: CASRPAVVEDTQYF
cdr3_nt: TGTGCCAGCAGGCCCGCCGTGGTGGAAGATACGCAGTATTTT

v_call: TRBV4-3
clone_size: .
j_call: TRBJ2-1
d_call: TRBD2
cdr3_aa: CASSQDGLAELYNEQFF
cdr3_nt: TGCGCCAGCAGCCAAGATGGACTAGCGGAGTTGTACAATGAGCAGTTCTTC

v_call: TRBV28
clone_size: .
j_call: TRBJ2-7
d_call: TRBD2
cdr3_aa: CASTSGLAGYQGNSYEQYF
cdr3_nt: TGTGCCAGCACCTCAGGACTAGCGGGATATCAAGGGAACTCCTACGAGCAGTACTTC

v_call: TRBV10-2
clone_size: .
j_call: TRBJ1-5
d_call: .
cdr3_aa: CASRHRTSGTTQHF
cdr3_nt: TGCGCCAGCAGGCACCGGACTAGCGGGACGACCCAGCATTTT

v_call: TRBV10-3
clone_size: .
j_call: TRBJ1-5
d_call: .
cdr3_aa: CAISDRGQPQHF
cdr3_nt: TGTGCCATCAGTGATCGGGGTCAGCCCCAGCATTTT

v_call: TRBV5-1
clone_size: .
j_call: TRBJ1-2
d_call: .
cdr3_aa: CASSTDSEGYTF
cdr3_nt: TGCGCCAGCAGTACTGACAGCGAAGGCTACACCTTC

v_call: TRBV25-1
clone_size: few
j_call: TRBJ2-1
d_call: .
cdr3_aa: CASSDTPNNEQFF
cdr3_nt: TGTGCCAGCAGTGATACCCCGAACAATGAGCAGTTCTTC

v_call: TRBV27
clone_size: .
j_call: TRBJ2-1
d_call: TRBD2
cdr3_aa: CASASGIVYEQFF
cdr3_nt: TGTGCCAGCGCTAGCGGGATTGTATATGAGCAGTTCTTC

v_call: TRBV7-9
clone_size: once
j_call: TRBJ1-1
d_call: TRBD1
cdr3_aa: CASSDTTGYTEAFF
cdr3_nt: TGTGCCAGCAGCGATACGACAGGGTACACTGAAGCTTTCTTT

v_call: TRBV11-2
clone_size: .
j_call: TRBJ1-3
d_call: .
cdr3_aa: CASSPGPENTIYF
cdr3_nt: TGTGCCAGCAGCCCTGGACCTGAAAACACCATATATTTT

v_call: TRBV28
clone_size: few
j_call: TRBJ1-1
d_call: .
cdr3_aa: CASSTPGVSEAFF
cdr3_nt: TGTGCCAGCAGCACGCCAGGGGTCTCTGAAGCTTTCTTT

v_call: TRBV19
clone_size: .
j_call: TRBJ1-2
d_call: .
cdr3_aa: CASSIGVNYGYTF
cdr3_nt: TGTGCCAGTAGTATTGGGGTCAACTATGGCTACACCTTC

v_call: TRBV29-1
clone_size: .
j_call: TRBJ1-1
d_call: TRBD1
cdr3_aa: CSGGRTGGNTEAFF
cdr3_nt: TGCAGCGGCGGCCGGACAGGGGGGAACACTGAAGCTTTCTTT

v_call: TRBV28
clone_size: few
j_call: TRBJ2-7
d_call: .
cdr3_aa: CASSFQGISYEQYF
cdr3_nt: TGTGCCAGCAGTTTTCAGGGAATATCCTACGAGCAGTACTTC

v_call: TRBV13
clone_size: .
j_call: TRBJ2-1
d_call: .
cdr3_aa: CASSFVFSSYNEQFF
cdr3_nt: TGTGCCAGCAGCTTCGTTTTCAGCTCCTACAATGAGCAGTTCTTC

v_call: TRBV10-3
clone_size: .
j_call: TRBJ2-1
d_call: .
cdr3_aa: CAISESISYNEQFF
cdr3_nt: TGTGCCATCAGTGAGTCGATATCCTACAATGAGCAGTTCTTC

v_call: TRBV5-1
clone_size: .
j_call: TRBJ1-1
d_call: TRBD1
cdr3_aa: CASSWKTGGKNTEAFF
cdr3_nt: TGCGCCAGCAGCTGGAAGACAGGGGGTAAGAACACTGAAGCTTTCTTT